This T cell receptor (beta chain) was sequenced during a study of radiation and T cells in renal cell carcinoma. About the research overall: Nephrectomy followed 15 Gy stereotactic body radiation by 4 weeks.

A remark on this clone: As yet, its antigen is unknown.

This sample's time point: blood 2 weeks post-SBRT. The treatment is: 15 Gy SBRT to primary tumor, nephrectomy 4 weeks later. Blood was sampled at baseline, 2 weeks and 4 weeks after SBRT. Trimming pared 4 bases from V and 3 bases from J, leaving 8 bases between. Germline CDR1 is SGDLS and CDR2 is YYNGEE. The CDR3 has 12 amino acids. Study-wide results and limits: In blood, top tumor clones expanded by 2 weeks, shrinking by 4.

Sequenced by immunoSEQ multiplex PCR; TCRdb stores in-frame clones only, minus some. The sample records about 130,000 clones, around 80% being singletons. The specimen comprised blood, sampled from a patient whose treatment included radiotherapy and nephrectomy. The chain carries TRBV9 and TRBJ2-7, with D possibly being TRBD1 (5 bases). This clonotype originated in a man aged 45-60 years with renal cell carcinoma. The CDR3 protein is CASSRDSYEQYF. DNA of the CDR3: TGTGCCAGCAGCCGAGACAGCTACGAGCAGTACTTC.